This passage covers 11 T cell receptor beta chains from one sample sequenced in a study of Graves' ophthalmopathy and Graves' hyperthyroidism. RNA transcripts provided the template for amplifying TCR beta CDR3 regions. HTBI primers were used in a first-round RT-PCR, which preceded a second-round multiplex PCR. TCRdb analysed the multiplex PCR reads with MiXCR anew, one entry per CDR3 protein. This sample yields roughly 700,000 distinct CDR3 sequences, of which roughly 41% are seen a single time; about 40% belongs to the top ten. The sample comprised peripheral blood. Receptor source: an adult man with Graves' ophthalmopathy.

Many counts were recorded for this clonotype. The chain recombines TRBV7-2 with TRBJ2-7, with D possibly being TRBD1 (6 bases). This CDR3 is 14 amino acids long. Germline assignment: CDR1 SGHTA and CDR2 FQGNSA. V lost 5 bases and J lost 2, with 13 bases in between. CDR3 in amino acids: CASSPDRMPYEQYF. As DNA, the CDR3 is TGTGCCAGCAGCCCCGACAGGATGCCCTACGAGCAGTACTTC.

A note on this clonotype: Being one base from a much bigger clone, this may be a read error. The chain recombines TRBV11-2 with TRBJ1-5; possible D gene TRBD1, 6 bases. The CDR3 totals 14 residues. V shed 1 base and J shed 6 bases, with 10 bases lying between them. Germline CDR1 reads SGHAT; CDR2 reads FQNNGV. The CDR3 is CASSLVAGAQPQHF. The CDR3 DNA reads as TGTGCCAGCAGCTTAGTAGCAGGGGCTCAGCCCCAGCATTTT. Looking up the rest from reference TRBV11-2 and TRBJ1-5 gives the full variable domain: EAGVAQSPRYKIIEKRQSVAFWCNPISGHATLYWYQQILGQGPKLLIQFQNNGVVDDSQLPKDRFSAERLKGVDSTLKIQPAKLEDSAVYLCASSLVAGAQPQHFGDGTRLSIL.

This clonotype has a handful of counts. The chain couples TRBV4-3 to TRBJ1-4; TRBD1 matches 7 bases. The CDR3 totals 16 residues. CDR1 and CDR2 from the germline V gene are LGHNA and YSLEER. Trimming at V came to 5 bases and at J to 3 bases, leaving 9 bases not matched to a gene. CDR3 coding DNA: TGCGCCAGCAGCGCGGGACAGCTTGCAGCTAATGAAAAACTGTTTTTT. Protein: CASSAGQLAANEKLFF.

The V call is TRBV7-8, the J call TRBJ2-5, with a weak D call TRBD1 (5 bases). The germline V and J ends were trimmed by 5 bases and 4 bases, with 11 bases remaining between them. Germline-derived CDR1 and CDR2 are SGHVS and FQNEAQ. The CDR3 is 13 residues long. The CDR3 sequence is CASSTRVAETQYF. The CDR3 region has the DNA TGTGCCAGCAGCACCAGGGTGGCAGAGACCCAGTACTTC. The full variable domain, rest sourced from reference TRBV7-8 and TRBJ2-5, is GAGVSQSPRYKVAKRGQDVALRCDPISGHVSLFWYQQALGQGPEFLTYFQNEAQLDKSGLPSDRFFAERPEGSVSTLKIQRTQQEDSAVYLCASSTRVAETQYFGPGTRLLVL.

Ten or more counts support this clonotype. This chain links TRBV7-2 with TRBJ2-2; either TRBD1 or TRBD2 may supply D (5 bases each). Germline V gives CDR1 SGHTA, CDR2 FQGNSA. This CDR3 region has 16 residues. Trimming took 1 base from V and 9 from J, leaving 18 bases between them. CDR3 in DNA: TGTGCCAGCAGCTTAGATTGGGACCGACCCCCACGGGAGCTGTTTTTT. This sequence encodes CASSLDWDRPPRELFF. Complete variable domain (other parts from reference TRBV7-2 and TRBJ2-2): GAGVSQSPSNKVTEKGKDVELRCDPISGHTALYWYRQSLGQGLEFLIYFQGNSAPDKSGLPSDRFSAERTGGSVSTLTIQRTQQEDSAVYLCASSLDWDRPPRELFFGEGSRLTVL.

In regard to this clonotype: The junction and the germline gene differ at one end; a read error may be behind it. The chain joins TRBV12-3 or TRBV12-4 to TRBJ1-2; tentative D call: TRBD1 (5 bases). The CDR3 runs 14 residues. The CDR3, as DNA: TGTGCCAGCCAAGCGAGACAGTCGATCTATGGCCACACCTTC. Translation gives CASQARQSIYGHTF.

The rearrangement links TRBV14 to TRBJ1-4; 7 bases are shared with TRBD1. This CDR3 spans 13 amino acids. V lost 2 bases, J lost 11 bases, and 5 bases stayed unmatched. Germline lookup yields CDR1 SGHDN and CDR2 FVKESK. CDR3 sequence: CASSQRPGGKLFF. CDR3 DNA: TGTGCCAGCAGCCAACGGCCAGGGGGGAAACTGTTTTTT.

The chain has TRBV19 and TRBJ2-7; the D gene is possibly TRBD2 (5 bases). Germline V gene sequence: CDR1 LNHDA, CDR2 SQIVND (reference sequence). V was shortened by 5 bases and J by 2 bases, with 19 bases between the two germline ends. The CDR3 extends over 16 amino acids. CDR3 nucleotide sequence: TGTGCCAGTAGTCCTAGACCTGGACTGGGGACCTACGAGCAGTACTTC. Translation: CASSPRPGLGTYEQYF.

There are many counts of this clonotype. The chain recombines TRBV2 with TRBJ1-6; tentatively, D is TRBD1 (5 bases). Germline V gene sequence: CDR1 SNHLY, CDR2 FYNNEI. The CDR3 extends over 14 amino acids. V lost 6 bases and J lost 7, with 13 bases in between. The chain's CDR3 is CASSQTERNSPLHF. The CDR3, as DNA: TGTGCCAGCAGCCAGACAGAGCGAAATTCACCCCTCCACTTT.

The rearrangement uses TRBV25-1 and TRBJ1-1, with D possibly matching TRBD1 (6 bases). V lost 11 bases to trimming and J lost 1 base, with 14 bases between them. This CDR3 spans 13 amino acids. Germline V gene lookup returns CDR1 MGHDK and CDR2 SYGVNS. CDR3 loop: CAWSRTENTEAFF. The DNA for the CDR3 is TGTGCCTGGAGCAGGACAGAGAACACTGAAGCTTTCTTT.

A few counts support this clonotype. V gene TRBV11-2 combines with J gene TRBJ2-7; either TRBD1 or TRBD2 may fit D (6 bases each). CDR1 and CDR2 (germline): SGHAT, FQNNGV. The CDR3 totals 15 residues. Trimming took 1 base from V and 2 from J, leaving 12 bases between them. The CDR3 DNA is TGTGCCAGCAGCTTAGGACCGGGGGCTACCTACGAGCAGTACTTC. Protein: CASSLGPGATYEQYF.